A selection of T cell receptor beta chains follows, all from one sample in a study of shared clonotypes between healthy human individuals. Profiled with immunoSEQ multiplex PCR; TCRdb holds only in-frame clones, not every one. The sample carries some 2,000,000 clones, around 95% recorded once. Sequencing was performed on naive CD4+ T cells sorted from blood. These receptors were taken from a man in his late teens or twenties in good health. CDR3s include the opening cysteine and the closing phenylalanine or tryptophan. The order of the fields is V gene, clone size, CDR3 length, J gene, D gene, CDR3 protein, CDR3 DNA. A D gene is named only where the DNA matches it firmly. Size tells how often a clone was seen (once, few, many) or the class of an expanded clone, and some rows leave it out.

v_gene: TRBV7-9
abundance: -
len: 14
j_gene: TRBJ1-1
d_gene: TRBD1
CDR3aa: CASSRQGGNTEAFF
CDR3nt: TGTGCCAGCAGCAGACAGGGAGGGAACACTGAAGCTTTCTTT

v_gene: TRBV7-8
abundance: -
len: 16
j_gene: TRBJ2-7
d_gene: TRBD2
CDR3aa: CASSQGTSGTSGEQYF
CDR3nt: TGTGCCAGCAGCCAGGGGACTAGCGGGACCTCCGGCGAGCAGTACTTC

v_gene: TRBV7-7
abundance: -
len: 14
j_gene: TRBJ2-1
d_gene: -
CDR3aa: CASSLSGQTNEQFF
CDR3nt: TGTGCTAGCAGCTTATCCGGACAGACGAATGAGCAGTTCTTC

v_gene: TRBV30
abundance: -
len: 14
j_gene: TRBJ1-2
d_gene: TRBD1
CDR3aa: CAWSVETGRYGYTF
CDR3nt: TGTGCCTGGAGTGTTGAGACAGGGAGATATGGCTACACCTTC

v_gene: TRBV7-2
abundance: -
len: 15
j_gene: TRBJ2-7
d_gene: TRBD1
CDR3aa: CASSLAGTGTYEQYF
CDR3nt: TGTGCCAGCAGCTTAGCTGGGACAGGGACCTACGAGCAGTACTTC

v_gene: TRBV11-2
abundance: -
len: 13
j_gene: TRBJ2-5
d_gene: -
CDR3aa: CASSLGYQETQYF
CDR3nt: TGTGCCAGCAGTTTAGGTTACCAAGAGACCCAGTACTTC

v_gene: TRBV6-6
abundance: -
len: 14
j_gene: TRBJ1-5
d_gene: -
CDR3aa: CASSSPGSGVPQHF
CDR3nt: TGTGCCAGCAGTTCACCAGGGAGTGGAGTGCCCCAGCATTTT

v_gene: TRBV18
abundance: -
len: 16
j_gene: TRBJ1-1
d_gene: TRBD1
CDR3aa: CASSPVSGQLNTEAFF
CDR3nt: TGTGCCAGCTCACCAGTATCGGGACAGCTGAACACTGAAGCTTTCTTT

v_gene: TRBV14
abundance: -
len: 16
j_gene: TRBJ1-6
d_gene: -
CDR3aa: CASSRMDWDYNSPLHF
CDR3nt: TGTGCCAGCAGCCGTATGGATTGGGACTATAATTCACCCCTCCACTTT

v_gene: TRBV18
abundance: -
len: 16
j_gene: TRBJ2-1
d_gene: TRBD2
CDR3aa: CASSPGLAGSYNEQFF
CDR3nt: TGTGCCAGCTCACCAGGGCTAGCGGGCTCCTACAATGAGCAGTTCTTC

v_gene: TRBV11-1
abundance: -
len: 13
j_gene: TRBJ1-1
d_gene: TRBD1
CDR3aa: CASGQTGASEAFF
CDR3nt: TGTGCCAGCGGCCAAACAGGGGCGTCTGAAGCTTTCTTT

v_gene: TRBV5-4
abundance: -
len: 15
j_gene: TRBJ1-1
d_gene: TRBD1
CDR3aa: CASRTGEGKGTEAFF
CDR3nt: TGTGCCAGCAGGACAGGGGAAGGTAAAGGAACTGAAGCTTTCTTT

v_gene: TRBV27
abundance: -
len: 15
j_gene: TRBJ2-1
d_gene: -
CDR3aa: CASSSRMSSYNEQFF
CDR3nt: TGTGCCAGCAGTTCACGGATGAGCTCCTACAATGAGCAGTTCTTC

v_gene: TRBV1
abundance: once
len: 15
j_gene: TRBJ2-1
d_gene: -
CDR3aa: CTSSQASVCHNEQFF
CDR3nt: TGCACCAGCAGCCAAGCTAGCGTATGCCACAATGAGCAGTTCTTC

v_gene: TRBV11-3
abundance: -
len: 13
j_gene: TRBJ2-7
d_gene: -
CDR3aa: CASSLTGKGEQYF
CDR3nt: TGTGCCAGCAGCTTAACGGGAAAGGGCGAGCAGTACTTC

v_gene: TRBV10-3
abundance: -
len: 12
j_gene: TRBJ2-7
d_gene: -
CDR3aa: CAIMGLSYEQYF
CDR3nt: TGTGCCATCATGGGGCTCTCCTACGAGCAGTACTTC

v_gene: TRBV7-9
abundance: -
len: 17
j_gene: TRBJ2-2
d_gene: TRBD1
CDR3aa: CASSRGLGQGETGELFF
CDR3nt: TGTGCCAGCAGCCGAGGCCTGGGACAGGGAGAAACCGGGGAGCTGTTTTTT

v_gene: TRBV9
abundance: -
len: 14
j_gene: TRBJ1-3
d_gene: TRBD1
CDR3aa: CASSLTGGGNTIYF
CDR3nt: TGTGCCAGCAGCTTGACAGGGGGAGGAAACACCATATATTTT

v_gene: TRBV5-4
abundance: -
len: 15
j_gene: TRBJ2-1
d_gene: TRBD2
CDR3aa: CASSPRAGGPNEQFF
CDR3nt: TGTGCCAGCAGCCCACGAGCGGGGGGGCCCAATGAGCAGTTCTTC

v_gene: TRBV5-1
abundance: -
len: 16
j_gene: TRBJ2-2
d_gene: TRBD1
CDR3aa: CASSETGGVNTGELFF
CDR3nt: TGCGCCAGCAGCGAAACAGGGGGCGTCAACACCGGGGAGCTGTTTTTT

v_gene: TRBV9
abundance: -
len: 15
j_gene: TRBJ2-1
d_gene: -
CDR3aa: CASSASAGDYNEQFF
CDR3nt: TGTGCCAGCAGCGCCAGTGCCGGGGATTACAATGAGCAGTTCTTC

v_gene: TRBV5-1
abundance: -
len: 15
j_gene: TRBJ2-1
d_gene: TRBD2
CDR3aa: CASSLALAGYNEQFF
CDR3nt: TGCGCCAGCAGCTTGGCTCTAGCGGGATACAATGAGCAGTTCTTC

v_gene: TRBV15
abundance: -
len: 14
j_gene: TRBJ1-2
d_gene: -
CDR3aa: CATSRDWGNYGYTF
CDR3nt: TGTGCCACCAGCAGAGATTGGGGGAACTATGGCTACACCTTC

v_gene: TRBV6-1
abundance: -
len: 14
j_gene: TRBJ1-1
d_gene: -
CDR3aa: CASSEGGIRTEAFF
CDR3nt: TGTGCCAGCAGTGAAGGAGGGATTCGCACTGAAGCTTTCTTT

v_gene: TRBV19
abundance: -
len: 15
j_gene: TRBJ1-2
d_gene: -
CDR3aa: CASNIAGSPFYGYTF
CDR3nt: TGTGCCAGTAACATCGCAGGGAGTCCGTTTTATGGCTACACCTTC

v_gene: TRBV7-9
abundance: -
len: 12
j_gene: TRBJ1-1
d_gene: -
CDR3aa: CASSSTDREAFF
CDR3nt: TGTGCCAGCAGTTCTACCGACAGAGAAGCTTTCTTT

v_gene: TRBV10-3
abundance: -
len: 16
j_gene: TRBJ1-1
d_gene: -
CDR3aa: CAISPLGGAANTEAFF
CDR3nt: TGTGCCATCAGCCCCCTCGGCGGTGCCGCGAACACTGAAGCTTTCTTT

v_gene: TRBV30
abundance: -
len: 15
j_gene: TRBJ2-1
d_gene: -
CDR3aa: CAWRESLVGYDEQFF
CDR3nt: TGTGCCTGGAGGGAAAGCTTAGTGGGTTATGATGAGCAGTTCTTC

v_gene: TRBV27
abundance: -
len: 15
j_gene: TRBJ1-1
d_gene: -
CDR3aa: CASSLSLDGNTEAFF
CDR3nt: TGTGCCAGCAGTTTATCCCTTGACGGCAACACTGAAGCTTTCTTT

v_gene: TRBV28
abundance: -
len: 17
j_gene: TRBJ2-7
d_gene: TRBD1
CDR3aa: CASSLTGRGTGYYEQYF
CDR3nt: TGTGCCAGCAGTTTGACTGGACGCGGGACAGGGTACTACGAGCAGTACTTC

v_gene: TRBV10-1
abundance: -
len: 13
j_gene: TRBJ2-6
d_gene: -
CDR3aa: CASSGPGANVLTF
CDR3nt: TGCGCCAGCAGCGGACCTGGGGCCAACGTCCTGACTTTC

v_gene: TRBV7-2
abundance: -
len: 14
j_gene: TRBJ2-1
d_gene: -
CDR3aa: CASSLSSGGYEQFF
CDR3nt: TGTGCCAGCAGCTTATCATCTGGGGGCTATGAGCAGTTCTTC

v_gene: TRBV6-1
abundance: once
len: 15
j_gene: TRBJ2-7
d_gene: TRBD1
CDR3aa: CASSDPDRVYYEQYF
CDR3nt: TGTGCCAGCAGTGATCCGGACAGGGTCTACTACGAGCAGTACTTC

v_gene: TRBV2
abundance: -
len: 15
j_gene: TRBJ1-4
d_gene: TRBD1
CDR3aa: CACRDRDSPNEKLFF
CDR3nt: TGTGCCTGCCGGGACAGGGATTCCCCTAATGAAAAACTGTTTTTT

v_gene: TRBV7-9
abundance: -
len: 15
j_gene: TRBJ2-3
d_gene: TRBD2
CDR3aa: CASSLGLADTDTQYF
CDR3nt: TGTGCCAGCAGTTTGGGACTAGCGGACACAGATACGCAGTATTTT

v_gene: TRBV6-1
abundance: -
len: 15
j_gene: TRBJ1-1
d_gene: -
CDR3aa: CASRGRDRGNTEAFF
CDR3nt: TGTGCCAGCAGAGGAAGGGACCGAGGTAACACTGAAGCTTTCTTT

v_gene: TRBV5-1
abundance: -
len: 13
j_gene: TRBJ1-5
d_gene: TRBD1
CDR3aa: CASSLDRDQPQHF
CDR3nt: TGCGCCAGCAGCTTAGACAGGGATCAGCCCCAGCATTTT

v_gene: TRBV2
abundance: -
len: 13
j_gene: TRBJ2-7
d_gene: TRBD1
CDR3aa: CASSVGTVYEQYF
CDR3nt: TGTGCCAGCAGTGTGGGGACAGTCTACGAGCAGTACTTC

v_gene: TRBV5-1
abundance: -
len: 14
j_gene: TRBJ2-5
d_gene: -
CDR3aa: CASSWSGTQETQYF
CDR3nt: TGCGCCAGCAGCTGGAGCGGAACCCAAGAGACCCAGTACTTC

v_gene: TRBV6-1
abundance: -
len: 13
j_gene: TRBJ1-5
d_gene: -
CDR3aa: CASSEIFRQPQHF
CDR3nt: TGTGCCAGCAGTGAAATTTTTCGGCAGCCCCAGCATTTT

v_gene: TRBV27
abundance: -
len: 15
j_gene: TRBJ1-5
d_gene: TRBD1
CDR3aa: CASSAGQGWSQPQHF
CDR3nt: TGTGCCAGCAGTGCCGGACAGGGCTGGAGTCAGCCCCAGCATTTT

v_gene: TRBV9
abundance: -
len: 15
j_gene: TRBJ1-2
d_gene: -
CDR3aa: CASSAPGTSNYGYTF
CDR3nt: TGTGCCAGCAGCGCCCCAGGGACTTCTAACTATGGCTACACCTTC

v_gene: TRBV7-2
abundance: -
len: 17
j_gene: TRBJ2-2
d_gene: TRBD2
CDR3aa: CASSLVRLAANTGELFF
CDR3nt: TGTGCCAGCAGCTTAGTTCGACTAGCGGCGAACACCGGGGAGCTGTTTTTT

v_gene: TRBV11-1
abundance: -
len: 14
j_gene: TRBJ2-1
d_gene: TRBD1
CDR3aa: CASSWGQGNDEQFF
CDR3nt: TGTGCCAGCAGCTGGGGACAGGGGAACGATGAGCAGTTCTTC

v_gene: TRBV7-9
abundance: -
len: 15
j_gene: TRBJ1-1
d_gene: TRBD1
CDR3aa: CASSSRTGGNTEAFF
CDR3nt: TGTGCCAGCAGCTCGCGGACAGGCGGGAACACTGAAGCTTTCTTT

v_gene: TRBV6-4
abundance: -
len: 13
j_gene: TRBJ1-2
d_gene: TRBD1
CDR3aa: CASRPGQGWGYTF
CDR3nt: TGTGCCAGCAGACCCGGACAGGGGTGGGGCTACACCTTC